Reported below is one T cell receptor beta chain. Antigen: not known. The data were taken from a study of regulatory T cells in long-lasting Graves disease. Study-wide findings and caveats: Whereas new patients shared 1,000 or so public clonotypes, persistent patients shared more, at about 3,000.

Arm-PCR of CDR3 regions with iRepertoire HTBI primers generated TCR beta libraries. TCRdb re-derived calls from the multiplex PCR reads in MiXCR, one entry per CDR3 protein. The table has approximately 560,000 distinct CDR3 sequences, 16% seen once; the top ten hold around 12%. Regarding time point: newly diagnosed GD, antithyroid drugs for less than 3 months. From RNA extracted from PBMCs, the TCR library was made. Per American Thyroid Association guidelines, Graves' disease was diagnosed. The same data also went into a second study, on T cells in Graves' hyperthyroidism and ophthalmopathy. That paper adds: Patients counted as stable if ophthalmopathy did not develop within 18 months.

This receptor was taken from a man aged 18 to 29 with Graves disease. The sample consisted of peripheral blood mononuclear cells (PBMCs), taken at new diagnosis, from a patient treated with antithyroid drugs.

CDR3 coding DNA: TGTGCCAGTATTTCCGGGACGTTCTATGGCTACACCTTC. Translation: CASISGTFYGYTF. The rearrangement links TRBV19 to TRBJ1-2; perhaps TRBD1 as D (5 bases). The CDR3 loop spans 13 amino acids. The V end lost 7 bases, the J end lost 4 bases, and 13 bases lay between the germline ends. Germline V CDR1 and CDR2: LNHDA, SQIVND (reference sequence). Full variable domain (rest looked up from reference TRBV19 and TRBJ1-2): DGGITQSPKYLFRKEGQNVTLSCEQNLNHDAMYWYRQDPGQGLRLIYYSQIVNDFQKGDIAEGYSVSREKKESFPLTVTSAQKNPTAFYLCASISGTFYGYTFGSGTRLTVV.